The 2 T cell receptor beta chains below all came from one sample that was sequenced in a study of T-cell reconstitution after alpha-beta-depleted transplantation in children. The authors prepared the TCRbeta library with unique molecular identifiers. TCRdb re-called the PCR reads through MiXCR, storing one row per CDR3 protein. This table holds about 980,000 distinct CDR3 sequences, around 30% found once. The sequencing used PBMCs, mostly from graft donor cells, collected 360 days after TCRalphabeta/CD19-depleted stem cell transplant. The receptors originated from a boy less than two years old who had a stem cell transplant for SCID, so the T cells may come from the graft donor.

V usage is TRBV3-1 and J usage is TRBJ2-2; 8 bases match TRBD2. The CDR3 has 18 residues. Germline V gives CDR1 LGHDT, CDR2 YNNKEL (reference sequence). V trimming: 1 base; J trimming: 6 bases; junction bases outside the gene matches: 13. This CDR3 is CASSQVPAGARWAGELFF. In DNA, the CDR3 is TGTGCCAGCAGCCAAGTACCAGCGGGGGCCCGATGGGCCGGGGAGCTGTTTTTT.

The chain is built from TRBV20-1 and TRBJ2-7; D not resolved. CDR1 is DFQATT, CDR2 SNEGSKA, per germline (reference sequence). Trimming took off 2 bases at V and 11 bases at J, with 28 bases between the two ends. The CDR3 runs to 16 residues. The CDR3 nucleotides read TGCAGTGCTAGAAAGAGTAAGACGGCCGGCTCTGGACGAGAGTACTTC. It yields the protein CSARKSKTAGSGREYF.